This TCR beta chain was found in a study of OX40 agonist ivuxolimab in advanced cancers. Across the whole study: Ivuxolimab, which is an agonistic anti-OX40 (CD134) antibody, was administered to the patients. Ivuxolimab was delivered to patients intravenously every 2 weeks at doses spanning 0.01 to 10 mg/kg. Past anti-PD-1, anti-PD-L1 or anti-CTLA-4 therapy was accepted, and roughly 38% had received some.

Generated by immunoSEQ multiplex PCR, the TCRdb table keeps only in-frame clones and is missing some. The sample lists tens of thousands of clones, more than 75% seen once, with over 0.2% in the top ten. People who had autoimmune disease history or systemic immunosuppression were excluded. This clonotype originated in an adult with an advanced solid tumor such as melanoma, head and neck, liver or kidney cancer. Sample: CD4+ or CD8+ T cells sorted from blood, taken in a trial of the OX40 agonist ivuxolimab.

In nucleotides, the CDR3 is TGTGCCAGCAGTAAGCGTAGAAGCACAGATACGCAGTATTTT. Protein product: CASSKRRSTDTQYF. The chain links TRBV5-6 to TRBJ2-3, with D unresolved. The CDR3 sequence is 14 residues long. Looked up from germline, CDR1 is SGHDT and CDR2 is YYEEEE. Deletions cut 5 bases from V and 0 bases from J, with 10 bases between. Supplemented by reference TRBV5-6 and TRBJ2-3, the full variable domain reads DAGVTQSPTHLIKTRGQQVTLRCSPKSGHDTVSWYQQALGQGPQFIFQYYEEEERQRGNFPDRFSGHQFPNYSSELNVNALLLGDSALYLCASSKRRSTDTQYFGPGTRLTVL.